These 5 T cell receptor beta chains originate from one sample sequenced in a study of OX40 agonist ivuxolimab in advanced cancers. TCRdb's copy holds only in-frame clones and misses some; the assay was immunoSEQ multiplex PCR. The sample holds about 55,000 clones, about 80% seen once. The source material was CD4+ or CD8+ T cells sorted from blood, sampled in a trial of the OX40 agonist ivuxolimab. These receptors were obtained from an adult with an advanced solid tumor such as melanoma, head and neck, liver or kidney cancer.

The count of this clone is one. CDR3 sequence reads: CASSPGGSGPGSYEQYF. As DNA, the CDR3 is TGTGCCAGCAGCCCCGGTGGTAGCGGTCCGGGCTCCTACGAGCAGTACTTC. The rearrangement joins TRBV5-4 to TRBJ2-7, with D maybe TRBD2 (6 bases). Per the germline V gene, CDR1 is SGHNT and CDR2 is YYREEE (reference sequence). V was shortened by 4 bases and J by 0 bases, with 20 bases between the two germline ends. The CDR3 covers 17 residues.

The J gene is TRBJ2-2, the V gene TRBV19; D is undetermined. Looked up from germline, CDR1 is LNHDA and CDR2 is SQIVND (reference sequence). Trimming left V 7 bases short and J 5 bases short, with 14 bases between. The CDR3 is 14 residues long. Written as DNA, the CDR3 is TGTGCCAGTACACGAAGGGAAGGGACCGGGGAGCTGTTTTTT. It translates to CASTRREGTGELFF.

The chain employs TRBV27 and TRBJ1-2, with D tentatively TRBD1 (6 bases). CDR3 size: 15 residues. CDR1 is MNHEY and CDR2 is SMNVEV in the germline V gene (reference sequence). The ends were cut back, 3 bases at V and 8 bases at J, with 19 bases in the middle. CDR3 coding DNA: TGTGCCAGCAGTTTTCTGGGGGCCGCTGCGATGGGCTACACCTTC. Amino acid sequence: CASSFLGAAAMGYTF.

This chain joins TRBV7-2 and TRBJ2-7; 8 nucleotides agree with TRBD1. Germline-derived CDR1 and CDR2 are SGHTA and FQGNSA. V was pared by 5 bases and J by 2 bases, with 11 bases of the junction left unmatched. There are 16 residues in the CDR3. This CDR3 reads CASSRGGQGMTYEQYF. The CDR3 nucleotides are TGTGCCAGCAGCCGGGGAGGACAGGGTATGACCTACGAGCAGTACTTC.

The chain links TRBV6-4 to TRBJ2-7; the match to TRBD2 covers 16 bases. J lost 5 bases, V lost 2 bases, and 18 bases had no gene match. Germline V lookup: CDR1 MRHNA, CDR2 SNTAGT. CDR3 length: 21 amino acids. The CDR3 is CASSDMIPGTSGRALGDEQYF. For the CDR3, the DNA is TGTGCCAGCAGTGACATGATCCCCGGGACTAGCGGGAGGGCCCTCGGCGACGAGCAGTACTTC.